This T cell receptor beta chain was recorded in a study of OX40 agonist ivuxolimab in advanced cancers. Study-level results: Certain nonresponding patients likewise had low normalized T-cell clonal expansion. Dosing at 0.1 to 3.0 mg/kg was accompanied by clonal expansion of CD4+ and CD8+ blood T cells by week 6. The study found among the lowest clonal expansion in partial responders at 0.1-3.0 mg/kg.

As to this clone: Its specificity is unknown.

The germline V and J ends were trimmed by 1 base and 3 bases, with 13 bases remaining between them. The germline V gene has CDR1 SGHRS and CDR2 YFSETQ. The CDR3 is 16 residues long. Here immunoSEQ multiplex PCR was the method, and the copy in TCRdb shows in-frame clones only, minus some. The table has fewer than 90,000 clones, approximately 89% seen once. The chain has TRBV5-1 and TRBJ2-2; no clear D gene. The input for sequencing was CD4+ or CD8+ T cells sorted from blood, taken in a trial of the OX40 agonist ivuxolimab. This TCR was sampled from an adult with an advanced solid tumor such as melanoma, head and neck, liver or kidney cancer. The CDR3 loop is CASSLSFGIDTGELFF. Here the CDR3 DNA reads TGCGCCAGCAGCTTGAGTTTTGGGATAGACACCGGGGAGCTGTTTTTT.